Below, 29 T cell receptor beta chains from the same sample are listed, as sequenced in a study of response to subunit inactivated influenza vaccine. TCRdb processed the RT-PCR reads anew with MiXCR; each CDR3 protein has one entry. The repertoire has roughly 700,000 distinct CDR3 sequences, around 13% of them found once; the top ten carry 5.5% to 7%. The sequences come from PBMCs from blood, collected less than 15 days before vaccination. The receptor set was obtained from a man over 45 who received an inactivated influenza vaccine.

A few counts support this clonotype. The chain joins TRBV12-3 or TRBV12-4 to TRBJ2-6; D ambiguous. The CDR3 covers 14 residues. With 5 bases removed from V and 1 base from J, the gap between germline ends came to 6 bases. The CDR3 spells CASSRLSGANVLTF. For the CDR3, the DNA is TGTGCCAGCAGTCGACTTTCTGGGGCCAACGTCCTGACTTTC.

In its sample, this clonotype was seen a few times. This rearrangement joins TRBV4-3 to TRBJ2-3; tentative D call: TRBD2 (6 bases). This CDR3 is 16 amino acids long. Germline V gives CDR1 LGHNA, CDR2 YSLEER. V was pared by 1 base and J by 2 bases, with 13 bases between. CDR3 nucleotides: TGCGCCAGCAGCCAAGGGATTAGCGGAAACACAGATACGCAGTATTTT. It encodes CASSQGISGNTDTQYF.

This chain connects TRBV18 to TRBJ2-5; no reliable D call. This CDR3 spans 13 amino acids. The germline V gene encodes CDR1 KGHSH and CDR2 LQKENI. V lost 0 bases to trimming and J lost 4 bases, with 6 bases between them. The CDR3 DNA sequence: TGTGCCAGCTCACCACCTTATCCAGAGACCCAGTACTTC. This translates into CASSPPYPETQYF.

This clonotype was seen only a few times. This sequence joins TRBV12-3 or TRBV12-4 and TRBJ2-7; TRBD1 aligns across 9 bases. Losses at the gene ends were 0 bases for V and 3 bases for J; bases not matched to a gene: 3. The CDR3 sequence is 15 residues long. The CDR3 loop reads CASSLAGTGFYEQYF. The CDR3 bases are TGTGCCAGCAGTTTAGCCGGGACAGGGTTCTACGAGCAGTACTTC.

This clonotype was seen repeatedly, ten times or more. The CDR3: CSARTAINEKLFF. CDR3 in DNA: TGCAGTGCCCGGACAGCCATTAATGAAAAACTGTTTTTT. This chain links TRBV20-1 with TRBJ1-4; TRBD1 is a possible D gene (6 bases). The length of the CDR3 is 13 residues. CDR1 is DFQATT and CDR2 is SNEGSKA in the germline V gene (reference sequence). Trimming took off 6 bases at V and 4 bases at J, with 12 bases between the two ends.

This clonotype was seen ten or more times. This chain joins TRBV28 and TRBJ2-5; 8 positions match TRBD1. The CDR3 totals 15 residues. V shed 3 bases and J 2 bases; nucleotides not matched to a gene: 5. Germline lookup yields CDR1 MDHEN and CDR2 SYDVKM. This chain's CDR3 is CASSFGTGLQETQYF. The CDR3 DNA sequence: TGTGCCAGCAGTTTTGGGACAGGTTTGCAAGAGACCCAGTACTTC.

V gene TRBV20-1 combines with J gene TRBJ2-7; 13 bases are a match to TRBD2. Germline loops: CDR1 DFQATT, CDR2 SNEGSKA (reference sequence). The CDR3 runs to 14 residues. Unmatched junction bases numbered 3, after V lost 3 bases and J lost 4 bases. The DNA of the CDR3 is TGCAGTGCTAGCGGGACTAGCGGGAAGTACGAGCAGTACTTC. It codes for CSASGTSGKYEQYF.

This clonotype has a count of ten or more. This chain links TRBV3-1 with TRBJ2-7; a weak D match, TRBD1 (6 bases). The CDR3 has 15 amino acids. Germline V gives CDR1 LGHDT, CDR2 YNNKEL (reference sequence). V lost 4 bases, J lost 2 bases, and 15 bases lay in between. CDR3 in amino acids: CASSLDSLGPYEQYF. CDR3 DNA sequence: TGTGCCAGCAGCCTGGACAGCCTAGGACCCTACGAGCAGTACTTC.

J is TRBJ2-6 and V is TRBV10-3; D might be TRBD1 (5 bases). The CDR3 is made up of 17 amino acids. Deletions cut 5 bases from V and 0 bases from J, with 14 bases between. Germline assignment: CDR1 ENHRY and CDR2 SYGVKD. The CDR3 DNA reads TGTGCCATCAGTAAGCAGGGTCTTGACTCTGGGGCCAACGTCCTGACTTTC. Encoded protein: CAISKQGLDSGANVLTF.

This clonotype has at least ten counts. This chain links TRBV6-2 or TRBV6-3 with TRBJ2-5; 11 nucleotides match TRBD2. From germline, CDR1 is MNHEY and CDR2 SVGEGT. The V and J ends lost 6 bases and 2 bases, in that order; junction bases with no gene match: 2. There are 14 residues in the CDR3. Written as DNA, the CDR3 is TGTGCCAGCAGAAGACTAGCGGGACAAGAGACCCAGTACTTC. Its protein product is CASRRLAGQETQYF.

This chain links TRBV5-6 with TRBJ1-1; TRBD1 is a possible D gene (6 bases). There are 14 residues in the CDR3. Trimming shortened V by 4 bases and J by 8 bases, and 18 bases separated the two germline ends. Germline V CDR1 and CDR2: SGHDT, YYEEEE. CDR3 sequence reads: CASSKDRRSREAFF. CDR3 bases: TGTGCCAGCAGCAAGGACAGACGCTCAAGAGAAGCTTTCTTT.

The sample holds a few counts of this clonotype. This chain joins TRBV7-2 and TRBJ1-1; D is undetermined. Germline-derived CDR1 and CDR2 are SGHTA and FQGNSA. The CDR3 is made up of 13 amino acids. V lost 3 bases, J lost 4 bases, and 9 bases lay in between. The CDR3, as DNA: TGTGCCAGCAGCTTTTTTTTGACCACTGAAGCTTTCTTT. Residues: CASSFFLTTEAFF. Based on the CDR3 plus reference TRBV7-2 and TRBJ1-1, the full variable domain is GAGVSQSPSNKVTEKGKDVELRCDPISGHTALYWYRQSLGQGLEFLIYFQGNSAPDKSGLPSDRFSAERTGGSVSTLTIQRTQQEDSAVYLCASSFFLTTEAFFGQGTRLTVV.

This clonotype was counted only a few times. The chain joins TRBV29-1 to TRBJ1-1; D is ambiguous. The germline V and J ends were trimmed by 5 bases and 4 bases, with 8 bases remaining between them. The CDR3 loop spans 11 amino acids. The germline V gene has CDR1 SQVTM and CDR2 ANQGSEA. The CDR3 spells CSVLGSTEAFF. In DNA, the CDR3 is TGCAGCGTTTTGGGGAGCACTGAAGCTTTCTTT.

V gene TRBV5-5 combines with J gene TRBJ2-5; D is undetermined. Germline loops: CDR1 SGHKS, CDR2 YYEKEE (reference sequence). CDR3 length: 14 residues. Trimming shortened V by 2 bases and J by 5 bases, and 13 bases separated the two germline ends. The CDR3 region is CASSFVTDGETQYF. The DNA of the CDR3 is TGTGCCAGCAGCTTCGTTACGGACGGGGAGACCCAGTACTTC. Filled out from reference TRBV5-5 and TRBJ2-5, the complete variable domain reads DAGVTQSPTHLIKTRGQQVTLRCSPISGHKSVSWYQQVLGQGPQFIFQYYEKEERGRGNFPDRFSARQFPNYSSELNVNALLLGDSALYLCASSFVTDGETQYFGPGTRLLVL.

This clonotype has just a few counts. This chain uses TRBV5-6 with TRBJ2-1; 7 bases fit TRBD1. CDR3 size: 14 residues. V shed 4 bases and J 8 bases; nucleotides not matched to a gene: 9. The V gene's germline CDR1 is SGHDT and CDR2 YYEEEE. DNA for the CDR3: TGTGCCAGCAGCCCGGGACAGTACCCCGATGAGCAGTTCTTC. Protein: CASSPGQYPDEQFF.

This clonotype was observed a handful of times. The CDR3 region is CASREAGNTEAFF. CDR3 coding DNA: TGCGCCAGCAGAGAGGCGGGGAACACTGAAGCTTTCTTT. The chain joins TRBV5-1 to TRBJ1-1, with D uncertain. The length of the CDR3 is 13 residues. Germline-derived CDR1 and CDR2 are SGHRS and YFSETQ. The ends were cut back, 5 bases at V and 1 base at J, with 9 bases in the middle.

The V call is TRBV12-3 or TRBV12-4, the J call TRBJ2-7; possible D gene TRBD1, 6 bases. The germline V and J ends were trimmed by 6 bases and 0 bases, with 18 bases remaining between them. CDR3 length: 16 amino acids. The CDR3 sequence: CASSLGHLSSSYEQYF. CDR3 bases: TGTGCCAGCAGCTTGGGACACCTTTCGAGCTCCTACGAGCAGTACTTC.

This clonotype occurred a few times. The chain links TRBV5-5 to TRBJ1-4; D unresolved. The V end lost 0 bases, the J end lost 0 bases, and 12 bases lay between the germline ends. The germline V gene encodes CDR1 SGHKS and CDR2 YYEKEE (reference sequence). This CDR3 contains 17 residues. The CDR3 coding sequence is TGTGCCAGCAGCTTGGCCGGAAGGGAAACAACTAATGAAAAACTGTTTTTT. This translates into CASSLAGRETTNEKLFF.

The V gene is TRBV12-3 or TRBV12-4, the J gene TRBJ1-6; unclear D gene. Trimming left V 6 bases short and J 9 bases short, with 15 bases between. The CDR3 extends over 14 amino acids. CDR3 nucleotides: TGTGCCAGCAGCTATGTTGGCTTTAGTTCACCCCTCCACTTT. This gives the protein CASSYVGFSSPLHF.

A few counts support this clonotype. This rearrangement joins TRBV4-3 to TRBJ2-7; tentative D call: TRBD2 (5 bases). Germline assignment: CDR1 LGHNA and CDR2 YSLEER. This CDR3 is 13 amino acids long. The V end lost 0 bases, the J end lost 4 bases, and 7 bases lay between the germline ends. In nucleotides, the CDR3 is TGCGCCAGCAGCCAAGACCGGGAATACGAGCAGTACTTC. Translated, it gives CASSQDREYEQYF.

Notes on this clonotype: The conserved phenylalanine or tryptophan is not found at the CDR3 terminus, so this likely reflects a read error. The CDR3 protein is CSAVGGSSDGEQFL. The CDR3, as DNA: TGCAGTGCTGTTGGCGGGAGTAGCGATGGTGAGCAGTTCTTA. The gene calls are TRBV20-1 and TRBJ2-1; 7 nucleotides align to TRBD2. The V gene's germline CDR1 is DFQATT and CDR2 SNEGSKA (reference sequence). J lost 9 bases, V lost 5 bases, and 13 bases had no gene match. The CDR3 extends over 14 amino acids.

V gene TRBV6-2 or TRBV6-3 combines with J gene TRBJ1-2; tentatively, D is TRBD1 (5 bases). This CDR3 is 14 amino acids long. The germline gives CDR1 MNHEY, CDR2 SVGEGT. V dropped 0 bases and J dropped 4 bases, with 9 bases sitting between them. Here the CDR3 reads CASSYSMGPYGYTF. CDR3 in DNA: TGTGCCAGCAGTTACTCGATGGGACCCTATGGCTACACCTTC.

In this sample, this clonotype turned up a few times. The chain is built from TRBV25-1 and TRBJ2-7; TRBD2 might be the D (6 bases). V gave up 8 bases and J gave up 1 base, with 15 bases separating them. The CDR3 is 14 residues long. CDR1 is MGHDK and CDR2 is SYGVNS in the germline V gene. CDR3 nucleotides: TGTGCCAGCCGTTCGATGGGAGGATCCTACGAGCAGTACTTC. As protein: CASRSMGGSYEQYF.

CDR3 bases: TGTGCCAGCAAGCGGGAGGGATATAGCACAGATACGCAGTATTTT. Translated: CASKREGYSTDTQYF. J is TRBJ2-3 and V is TRBV2; TRBD2 matches 10 bases. V shed 7 bases, J shed 0 bases, and the junction held 4 bases outside the gene matches. Germline CDR1 reads SNHLY; CDR2 reads FYNNEI. This CDR3 spans 15 amino acids.

This clonotype was detected once. The gene calls are TRBV7-2 and TRBJ2-2, with 10 bases matching TRBD1. The CDR3 sequence is 16 residues long. Germline-derived CDR1 and CDR2 are SGHTA and FQGNSA. V lost 5 bases and J lost 1; bases outside the gene matches: 4. CDR3 amino acids: CASSQTGGLNTGELFF. CDR3 in DNA: TGTGCCAGCAGCCAGACAGGGGGCCTGAACACCGGGGAGCTGTTTTTT.

CDR3 sequence: CAISAGLAVYEQYF. The CDR3 bases are TGTGCCATCAGTGCGGGACTAGCGGTCTACGAGCAGTACTTC. The chain has TRBV10-3 and TRBJ2-7, with TRBD2 matching over 11 bases. Germline V gives CDR1 ENHRY, CDR2 SYGVKD. The CDR3 is 14 residues long. V dropped 4 bases and J dropped 3; count of bases not matched to a gene: 2.

This clonotype occurred a few times. V usage is TRBV28 and J usage is TRBJ2-1; D is uncertain. Trimming took 6 bases from V and 6 from J, leaving 12 bases between them. The CDR3 runs 13 residues. CDR1 is MDHEN, CDR2 SYDVKM, per germline. CDR3 DNA sequence: TGTGCCAGCAGGAAAACCTGGGGCAATGAGCAGTTCTTC. Amino acids: CASRKTWGNEQFF.

This clonotype has only a few counts. This chain links TRBV6-2 or TRBV6-3 with TRBJ2-3; a weak D match, TRBD2 (6 bases). V gave up 7 bases and J gave up 2 bases, with 13 bases separating them. CDR1 is MNHEY and CDR2 is SVGEGT in the germline V gene. CDR3 size: 14 residues. The CDR3 region has the DNA TGTGCCAGCAAAGAGGGACTTACCACAGATACGCAGTATTTT. Translated: CASKEGLTTDTQYF.

The chain carries TRBV6-1 and TRBJ2-1; D ambiguous. Germline V CDR1 and CDR2: MNHNS, SASEGT. The V gene lost 4 bases and the J gene lost 2 bases, with 9 bases spanning the gap. There are 14 residues in the CDR3. CDR3 in amino acids: CASSVPETYNEQFF. The CDR3 nucleotides are TGTGCCAGCAGTGTGCCGGAAACCTACAATGAGCAGTTCTTC.